These T cell receptor beta chains were read from a single sample in a study of vaccination and CD4 T cells after COVID-19. TCRdb re-called the PCR reads with MiXCR, one entry per CDR3 protein. The sample lists 10,000 to 15,000 distinct CDR3 sequences; roughly 50% were seen once. No antigen is known for these receptors. Sequenced: CD4+ T cells from blood, cultured in vitro. The receptors derive from a human donor who had recovered from COVID-19. CDR3s include the opening cysteine and the closing phenylalanine or tryptophan. D genes are given only for firm matches. Size values are once, few and many counts, or a class for expanded clones, and some rows have none.

>hyperexpanded|-|TRBJ1-1|TRBV6-2/TRBV6-3
CASSLAWGNTEAFF
TGTGCCAGCAGTTTGGCCTGGGGGAACACTGAAGCTTTCTTT
>-|TRBD2|TRBJ2-1|TRBV7-9
CASSLFGGRAGLYNEQFF
TGTGCCAGCAGCTTATTTGGGGGTCGAGCGGGACTCTACAATGAGCAGTTCTTC
>-|-|TRBJ2-7|TRBV20-1
CSARDLLNEQYF
TGCAGTGCTAGAGATCTCTTGAACGAGCAGTACTTC
>few|-|TRBJ2-5|TRBV18
CASSPPGAVETQYF
TGTGCCAGCTCACCACCGGGGGCCGTAGAGACCCAGTACTTC
>-|-|TRBJ2-2|TRBV24-1
CATSQYGNTGELFF
TGTGCCACCAGCCAATACGGGAACACCGGGGAGCTGTTTTTT
>-|-|TRBJ2-7|TRBV2
CASSAISGGSREQYF
TGTGCCAGCAGTGCGATCAGCGGCGGATCTAGGGAGCAGTACTTC
>few|-|TRBJ2-7|TRBV15
CATSRVQGNEQYF
TGTGCCACCAGCAGAGTTCAAGGGAACGAGCAGTACTTC
>-|-|TRBJ1-2|TRBV10-3
CAISVDGHGGYTF
TGTGCCATCAGTGTAGACGGACATGGTGGCTACACCTTC
>few|-|TRBJ2-3|TRBV15
CATSRVRGASDTQYF
TGTGCCACCAGCAGAGTACGGGGGGCCTCAGATACGCAGTATTTT
>few|TRBD2|TRBJ2-3|TRBV20-1
CSASGGLAGGGATDTQYF
TGCAGTGCTAGTGGGGGACTAGCGGGAGGAGGGGCCACAGATACGCAGTATTTT
>-|TRBD2|TRBJ2-3|TRBV19
CASSIGAGADTQYF
TGTGCCAGTAGTATCGGAGCGGGAGCAGATACGCAGTATTTT
>few|-|TRBJ2-3|TRBV20-1
CSASETTSTDTQYF
TGCAGTGCTAGCGAAACGACTAGCACAGATACGCAGTATTTT
>-|TRBD1|TRBJ1-6|TRBV30
CAWNGQGRAMHLYNSPLHF
TGTGCCTGGAACGGACAGGGCCGGGCGATGCACCTCTATAATTCACCCCTCCACTTT
>once|-|TRBJ2-2|TRBV19
CASSIRTGELFF
TGTGCCAGTAGTATTAGAACCGGGGAGCTGTTTTTT
>once|-|TRBJ1-5|TRBV21-1
CASSKEGDSPNSNQPQHF
TGTGCCAGCAGCAAAGAGGGGGACAGCCCTAATAGCAATCAGCCCCAGCATTTT
>-|TRBD1|TRBJ1-6|TRBV7-8
CASSFGTDSPLHF
TGTGCCAGCAGCTTCGGGACAGACTCACCCCTCCACTTT
>few|-|TRBJ2-2|TRBV7-2
CASSRDRLGGTGELFF
TGTGCCAGCAGCCGGGACAGGCTGGGAGGGACCGGGGAGCTGTTTTTT
>-|TRBD1|TRBJ2-1|TRBV20-1
CSARNRGSSYNEQFF
TGCAGTGCTAGGAACAGGGGAAGCTCCTACAATGAGCAGTTCTTC
>-|-|TRBJ2-5|TRBV6-1
CASSHAGTQYF
TGTGCCAGCAGCCACGCCGGGACCCAGTACTTC
>-|-|TRBJ2-7|TRBV20-1
CSARANLPYEQYF
TGCAGTGCGCGGGCCAACCTACCATACGAGCAGTACTTC
>-|TRBD2|TRBJ2-1|TRBV14
CASSQDGLAEFF
TGTGCCAGCAGCCAAGACGGGCTAGCGGAGTTCTTC
>few|TRBD2|TRBJ2-1|TRBV20-1
CSASLALAGGANEQFF
TGCAGTGCCAGCCTTGCACTAGCGGGAGGAGCGAATGAGCAGTTCTTC
>-|TRBD1|TRBJ2-5|TRBV6-5
CASSYSGQGTQYF
TGTGCCAGCAGTTACTCGGGACAGGGGACCCAGTACTTC
>-|-|TRBJ1-1|TRBV11-2
CASSLEPGGAFF
TGTGCCAGCAGCTTAGAACCCGGTGGAGCTTTCTTT
>-|TRBD1|TRBJ2-1|TRBV28
CASRRTGAVSEQFF
TGTGCCAGCAGAAGGACAGGGGCCGTAAGTGAGCAGTTCTTC
>few|TRBD1|TRBJ1-2|TRBV20-1
CSASRTGGYGYTF
TGCAGTGCTTCCCGGACAGGGGGCTATGGCTACACCTTC
>few|-|TRBJ1-2|TRBV20-1
CSASNPSGGADYRYTF
TGCAGTGCTAGTAACCCAAGTGGGGGGGCGGATTATCGCTACACCTTC
>-|-|TRBJ2-5|TRBV5-1
CASRMGQETQYF
TGCGCCTCCCGGATGGGCCAAGAGACCCAGTACTTC
>once|TRBD2|TRBJ2-1|TRBV7-2
CASRRTSGSYNEQFF
TGTGCCAGCAGACGGACTAGCGGGAGTTACAATGAGCAGTTCTTC
>medium-sized|-|TRBJ2-7|TRBV5-1
CASSLGRGGYEQYF
TGCGCCAGCAGCTTGGGGCGGGGTGGCTACGAGCAGTACTTC
>few|-|TRBJ1-5|TRBV6-5
CASSSGAFNQPQHF
TGTGCCAGCAGTTCGGGAGCCTTCAATCAGCCCCAGCATTTT